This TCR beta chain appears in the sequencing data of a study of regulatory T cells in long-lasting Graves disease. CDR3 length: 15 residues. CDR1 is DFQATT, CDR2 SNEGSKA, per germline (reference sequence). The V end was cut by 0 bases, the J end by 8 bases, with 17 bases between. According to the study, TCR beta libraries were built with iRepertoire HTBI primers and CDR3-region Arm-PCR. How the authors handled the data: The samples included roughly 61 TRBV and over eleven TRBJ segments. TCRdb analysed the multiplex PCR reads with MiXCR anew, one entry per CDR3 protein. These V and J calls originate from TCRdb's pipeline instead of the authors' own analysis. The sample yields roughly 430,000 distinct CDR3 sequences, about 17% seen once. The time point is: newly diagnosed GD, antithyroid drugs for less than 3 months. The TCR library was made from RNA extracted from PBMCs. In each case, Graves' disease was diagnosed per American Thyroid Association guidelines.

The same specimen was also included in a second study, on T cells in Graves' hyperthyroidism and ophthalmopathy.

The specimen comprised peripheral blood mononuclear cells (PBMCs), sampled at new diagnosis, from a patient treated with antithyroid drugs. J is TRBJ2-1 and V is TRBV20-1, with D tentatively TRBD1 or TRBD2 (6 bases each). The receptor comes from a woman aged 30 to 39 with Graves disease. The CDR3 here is CSARDGGGDSYEQFF. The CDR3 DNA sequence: TGCAGTGCTAGAGACGGGGGCGGAGACTCCTATGAGCAGTTCTTC.